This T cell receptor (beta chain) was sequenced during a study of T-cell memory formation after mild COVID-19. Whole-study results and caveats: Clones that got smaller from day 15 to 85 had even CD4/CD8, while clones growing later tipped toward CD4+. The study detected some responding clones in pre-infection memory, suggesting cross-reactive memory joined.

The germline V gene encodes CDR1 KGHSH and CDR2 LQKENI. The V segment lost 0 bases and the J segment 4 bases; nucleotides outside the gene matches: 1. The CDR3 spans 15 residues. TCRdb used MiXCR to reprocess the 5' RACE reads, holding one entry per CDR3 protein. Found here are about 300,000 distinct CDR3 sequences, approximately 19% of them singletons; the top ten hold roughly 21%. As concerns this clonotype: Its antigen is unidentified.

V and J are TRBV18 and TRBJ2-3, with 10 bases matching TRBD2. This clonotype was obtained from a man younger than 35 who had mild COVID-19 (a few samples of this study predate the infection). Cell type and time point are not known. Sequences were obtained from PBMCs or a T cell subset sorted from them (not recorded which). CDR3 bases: TGTGCCAGCTCACCACCCCTAGCGGGGGCAGATACGCAGTATTTT. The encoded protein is CASSPPLAGADTQYF.